The 28 T cell receptor beta chains given below trace back to one sample, sequenced in a study of T cell responses to AZD1222 COVID-19 vaccine. Profiled with immunoSEQ multiplex PCR; TCRdb holds only in-frame clones, not every one. The sample includes 110,000 or so clones, 91% of them seen just once. This material consisted of peripheral blood, taken on day 0 of AZD1222 vaccination. The source of these receptors is an adult in good health.

V and J are TRBV19 and TRBJ1-5; D is perhaps TRBD1 (6 bases). Germline CDR1 reads LNHDA; CDR2 reads SQIVND (reference sequence). The V gene lost 5 bases and the J gene lost 3 bases, with 8 bases spanning the gap. The CDR3 totals 13 residues. CDR3 bases: TGTGCCAGTAGTGGGACAATCAATCAGCCCCAGCATTTT. It specifies CASSGTINQPQHF.

The chain couples TRBV9 to TRBJ1-1, with D possibly being TRBD1 (6 bases). This CDR3 contains 14 residues. Trimming pared 4 bases from V and 2 bases from J, leaving 12 bases between. CDR1 is SGDLS and CDR2 is YYNGEE in the germline V gene. This chain's CDR3 is CASSPQTGNTEAFF. The CDR3 coding sequence is TGTGCCAGCAGCCCACAGACAGGTAACACTGAAGCTTTCTTT.

The rearrangement links TRBV7-9 to TRBJ1-1; tentative D call: TRBD1 (5 bases). The germline gives CDR1 SEHNR, CDR2 FQNEAQ (reference sequence). V was shortened by 9 bases and J by 3 bases, with 17 bases between the two germline ends. This CDR3 has 14 residues. CDR3 amino acids: CASTRVTVDTEAFF. The CDR3 bases are TGTGCCAGTACCAGGGTAACTGTGGACACTGAAGCTTTCTTT.

This chain links TRBV7-9 with TRBJ2-7; D not resolved. CDR1 SEHNR and CDR2 FQNEAQ come from the germline V gene (reference sequence). The V gene lost 1 base and the J gene lost 3 bases, with 10 bases spanning the gap. The CDR3 is made up of 14 amino acids. In nucleotides, the CDR3 is TGTGCCAGCAGCTTAGTTTCGAAGGGCTACGAGCAGTACTTC. This encodes CASSLVSKGYEQYF.

The chain employs TRBV18 and TRBJ1-1; 9 bases are a match to TRBD1. The CDR3 is 18 residues long. Germline V CDR1 and CDR2: KGHSH, LQKENI. V was clipped by 2 bases and J by 1 base; unmatched bases: 11. The CDR3 DNA is TGTGCCAGCTCACCAAACAGGCCGGGACAGGGAGGGAACACTGAAGCTTTCTTT. It specifies CASSPNRPGQGGNTEAFF.

The J gene is TRBJ2-7, the V gene TRBV27, with 9 bases identical to TRBD1. V gave up 3 bases and J gave up 5 bases; unmatched junction bases: 2. This CDR3 contains 13 residues. From germline, CDR1 is MNHEY and CDR2 SMNVEV (reference sequence). This CDR3 reads CASSFTGGHEQYF. The CDR3, as DNA: TGTGCCAGCAGTTTTACAGGGGGCCACGAGCAGTACTTC.

The chain links TRBV9 to TRBJ1-3, with TRBD1 identical over 7 bases. This CDR3 is built from 15 residues. Germline CDR1 reads SGDLS; CDR2 reads YYNGEE. V lost 0 bases, J lost 2 bases, and 2 bases stayed unmatched. The CDR3 reads CASSVGQGPGNTIYF. The CDR3, as DNA: TGTGCCAGCAGCGTAGGACAGGGCCCTGGAAACACCATATATTTT. Supplemented by reference TRBV9 and TRBJ1-3, the full variable domain reads DSGVTQTPKHLITATGQRVTLRCSPRSGDLSVYWYQQSLDQGLQFLIQYYNGEERAKGNILERFSAQQFPDLHSELNLSSLELGDSALYFCASSVGQGPGNTIYFGEGSWLTVV.

This clone has just a few counts. The V gene is TRBV11-2, the J gene TRBJ2-5, with D tentatively TRBD1 or TRBD2 (6 bases each). With 7 bases removed from V and 0 bases from J, the gap between germline ends came to 15 bases. CDR1 SGHAT and CDR2 FQNNGV come from the germline V gene. The CDR3 has 15 residues. In DNA, the CDR3 is TGTGCCAGCAACGGGGGCGCGGCCAACCAAGAGACCCAGTACTTC. It encodes CASNGGAANQETQYF.

This chain joins TRBV3-1 (or the pseudogene TRBV3-2) and TRBJ1-4; perhaps TRBD1 as D (6 bases). Per germline, CDR1 LGHDT and CDR2 YNNKEL (reference sequence). The V end lost 2 bases, the J end lost 5 bases, and 18 bases lay between the germline ends. The CDR3 runs to 17 residues. CDR3 in DNA: TGTGCCAGCAGCCAAAGGCTCGGGGGGCCAGGCAATGAAAAACTGTTTTTT. Translating it yields CASSQRLGGPGNEKLFF.

The chain employs TRBV6-5 and TRBJ1-5; D gene uncertain. The CDR3 sequence is 13 residues long. From germline, CDR1 is MNHEY and CDR2 SVGAGI. The V end lost 6 bases, the J end lost 0 bases, and 6 bases lay between the germline ends. The chain's CDR3 is CASSDLSNQPQHF. The CDR3 nucleotides are TGTGCCAGCAGCGACCTTAGCAATCAGCCCCAGCATTTT.

This rearrangement joins TRBV28 to TRBJ2-7; D is uncertain. There are 17 residues in the CDR3. V lost 3 bases to trimming and J lost 0 bases, with 18 bases between them. Looked up from germline, CDR1 is MDHEN and CDR2 is SYDVKM. Here the CDR3 reads CASSLNFETPSSYEQYF. In DNA form, the CDR3 reads TGTGCCAGCAGTTTGAATTTTGAGACACCGAGCTCCTACGAGCAGTACTTC. Full variable domain (remainder filled in from reference TRBV28 and TRBJ2-7): DVKVTQSSRYLVKRTGEKVFLECVQDMDHENMFWYRQDPGLGLRLIYFSYDVKMKEKGDIPEGYSVSREKKERFSLILESASTNQTSMYLCASSLNFETPSSYEQYFGPGTRLTVT.

The chain employs TRBV7-2 and TRBJ2-7; no reliable D call. This CDR3 is 14 amino acids long. Germline-derived CDR1 and CDR2 are SGHTA and FQGNSA. The V gene lost 2 bases and the J gene lost 0 bases, with 8 bases spanning the gap. CDR3 in DNA: TGTGCCAGCAGCTTACGGGTGAGCTCCTACGAGCAGTACTTC. Protein product: CASSLRVSSYEQYF. The whole variable domain, filled in from reference TRBV7-2 and TRBJ2-7, reads GAGVSQSPSNKVTEKGKDVELRCDPISGHTALYWYRQSLGQGLEFLIYFQGNSAPDKSGLPSDRFSAERTGGSVSTLTIQRTQQEDSAVYLCASSLRVSSYEQYFGPGTRLTVT.

The gene calls are TRBV15 and TRBJ1-5, with D perhaps matching TRBD1 (5 bases). In germline, CDR1 is LNHNV, CDR2 YYDKDF (reference sequence). V lost 1 base and J 0 bases, leaving 7 bases between the germline ends. The CDR3 runs to 15 residues. The CDR3 spells CATSRGGGSNQPQHF. The CDR3 DNA reads as TGTGCCACCAGCAGAGGCGGGGGTAGCAATCAGCCCCAGCATTTT.

This chain's CDR3 is CASSLLTTGYNSPLHF. CDR3 DNA sequence: TGCGCCAGCAGCCTACTGACGACAGGGTATAATTCACCCCTCCACTTT. This sequence joins TRBV4-3 and TRBJ1-6; TRBD1 matches 7 bases. Trimming cost V 4 bases and J 4 bases; bases outside gene matches: 7. The CDR3 spans 16 residues. Germline assignment: CDR1 LGHNA and CDR2 YSLEER.

This sequence joins TRBV4-2 and TRBJ1-2; D gene unclear. Germline V lookup: CDR1 LGHNA, CDR2 YNFKEQ. The CDR3 length is 11 residues. V was cut by 0 bases and J by 9 bases, with 5 bases left in between. The CDR3 DNA is TGTGCCAGCAGCCAAGATTGGAGCTACACCTTC. It encodes CASSQDWSYTF.

The J gene is TRBJ2-4, the V gene TRBV18; the D gene could be TRBD1 or TRBD2 (6 bases each). Germline assignment: CDR1 KGHSH and CDR2 LQKENI. With 6 bases removed from V and 8 bases from J, the gap between germline ends came to 20 bases. CDR3 length: 15 amino acids. The CDR3 protein is CASSEGGERRDIQYF. CDR3 DNA: TGTGCCAGCTCCGAGGGGGGAGAGAGGAGGGACATTCAGTACTTC.

V and J are TRBV19 and TRBJ1-5; 8 nucleotides match TRBD1. The CDR3 contains 15 residues. Per the germline V gene, CDR1 is LNHDA and CDR2 is SQIVND (reference sequence). Germline trimming cut 8 bases from V and 4 bases from J; bases unmatched to any gene: 10. The CDR3, as DNA: TGTGCCAGTTGGCCGGACAGGGAGGAGAATCAGCCCCAGCATTTT. Amino acids: CASWPDREENQPQHF.

The J gene is TRBJ1-6, the V gene TRBV10-1; no clear D. The CDR3 covers 14 residues. V was shortened by 2 bases and J by 7 bases, with 9 bases between the two germline ends. Germline V gives CDR1 WNHNN, CDR2 SYGVQD (reference sequence). CDR3 region: CASSERPRNSPLHF. The CDR3 DNA is TGCGCCAGCAGTGAGAGACCCCGAAATTCACCCCTCCACTTT.

The rearrangement joins TRBV18 to TRBJ2-5, with D perhaps matching TRBD2 (5 bases). V lost 4 bases and J lost 5, with 14 bases in between. The CDR3 covers 14 residues. Per germline, CDR1 KGHSH and CDR2 LQKENI. The DNA for the CDR3 is TGTGCCAGCTCACAACTAGGGAACGGTGAGACCCAGTACTTC. Its protein is CASSQLGNGETQYF.

This chain joins TRBV9 and TRBJ1-4; D is undetermined. V lost 0 bases and J lost 8, with 14 bases in between. Germline lookup yields CDR1 SGDLS and CDR2 YYNGEE. CDR3 size: 15 residues. Here the CDR3 reads CASSVGPNTAEKLFF. In DNA form, the CDR3 reads TGTGCCAGCAGCGTAGGCCCCAACACTGCCGAAAAACTGTTTTTT.

The chain uses TRBV7-9 and TRBJ1-2; no definite D call. The CDR3 sequence is 11 residues long. V lost 5 bases, J lost 5 bases, and 6 bases lay in between. Looked up from germline, CDR1 is SEHNR and CDR2 is FQNEAQ (reference sequence). CDR3 in amino acids: CASSPSYGYTF. CDR3 nucleotides: TGTGCCAGCAGCCCCAGTTATGGCTACACCTTC.

The chain is built from TRBV6-1 and TRBJ1-2; D remains ambiguous. Looked up from germline, CDR1 is MNHNS and CDR2 is SASEGT. The CDR3 is made up of 11 amino acids. Between the trimmed V and J ends, which lost 3 bases and 8 bases, there was a span of 7 bases. CDR3 DNA: TGTGCCAGCAGTGATCTGTGGGGCTACACCTTC. As protein: CASSDLWGYTF.

This clone was found once. J is TRBJ2-1 and V is TRBV3-1 (or the pseudogene TRBV3-2); TRBD2 matches 9 bases. This CDR3 has 16 residues. Trimming removed 2 bases from V and 9 bases from J; junction bases left unmatched: 11. The germline CDR1 and CDR2 sequences are LGHDT and YNNKEL (reference sequence). The CDR3 reads CASSQWSGGRAAEQFF. The CDR3 region has the DNA TGTGCCAGCAGCCAATGGTCAGGCGGGAGGGCTGCTGAGCAGTTCTTC.

This chain links TRBV5-6 with TRBJ1-4; D is unresolved. CDR1 is SGHDT and CDR2 is YYEEEE in the germline V gene. The length of the CDR3 is 14 residues. With 4 bases removed from V and 5 bases from J, the gap between germline ends came to 12 bases. DNA of the CDR3: TGTGCCAGCAGCCAAAGGTCTACCAATGAAAAACTGTTTTTT. It is translated as CASSQRSTNEKLFF.

This rearrangement joins TRBV7-2 to TRBJ2-5; D may be TRBD1 or TRBD2 (6 bases each). The V and J ends lost 2 bases and 5 bases respectively, with 12 bases between them. Germline V gene sequence: CDR1 SGHTA, CDR2 FQGNSA. This CDR3 region has 14 residues. CDR3 in amino acids: CASSLMGGTETQYF. CDR3 DNA: TGTGCCAGCAGCTTAATGGGGGGCACGGAGACCCAGTACTTC.

The chain couples TRBV7-2 to TRBJ2-7; TRBD2 matches 8 bases. Germline CDR1 SGHTA, CDR2 FQGNSA. The CDR3 totals 17 residues. V lost 4 bases to trimming and J lost 5 bases; unmatched junction nucleotides: 16. CDR3 region: CASSSVPPAWREDEQYF. CDR3 DNA sequence: TGTGCCAGCAGCTCAGTACCCCCGGCCTGGCGGGAGGACGAGCAGTACTTC.

The gene calls are TRBV7-9 and TRBJ1-1, with 8 bases matching TRBD1. The CDR3 is made up of 16 amino acids. J was trimmed by 3 bases and V by 7 bases; bases with no gene match: 13. Germline CDR1 SEHNR, CDR2 FQNEAQ (reference sequence). CDR3 residues: CASNDFGQGLDTEAFF. CDR3 DNA sequence: TGTGCCAGCAACGACTTCGGACAGGGCTTAGACACTGAAGCTTTCTTT.

As DNA, the CDR3 is TGTGCCACTCCCCTCGGGACCCTGAACACTGAAGCTTTCTTT. It encodes CATPLGTLNTEAFF. The V and J genes are TRBV19 and TRBJ1-1, with D perhaps matching TRBD1 (5 bases). Trimming cost V 10 bases and J 0 bases, with 15 bases left between them. This CDR3 is 14 amino acids long. CDR1 and CDR2 from the germline V gene are LNHDA and SQIVND (reference sequence).